A selection of T cell receptor beta chains follows, all from one sample in a study of blood T cell repertoires in COVID-19. Clones were read by immunoSEQ multiplex PCR, and TCRdb kept only the in-frame ones, dropping some. Among some 150,000 clones listed, under 90% were seen once. The sample taken for sequencing was peripheral blood. These receptors originate from a woman aged 70-85 years with COVID-19, enrolled during active disease. Each CDR3 is given with its conserved first and last residue.

j_call,v_call,cdr3_aa
TRBJ1-2,TRBV6-5,CASSSQTGDYGYTF
TRBJ1-1,TRBV5-6,CASSLVAVNTEAFF
TRBJ2-7,TRBV2,CASRAGSSGEQYF
TRBJ2-1,TRBV5-1,CASSSSTSGGVVNEQFF
TRBJ1-1,TRBV5-3,CARSLDRVRGTEAFF
TRBJ2-5,TRBV21-1,CASAGGETQYF
TRBJ1-2,TRBV2,CASSRRGDYGYTF
TRBJ2-3,TRBV27,CASGLQTKLTDTQYF
TRBJ1-2,TRBV7-8,CASSSREGRPYGYTF
TRBJ1-5,TRBV6-1,CASSGLGQGVDKPQHF
TRBJ2-6,TRBV5-4,CASSFGTQGANVLTF
TRBJ1-2,TRBV6-1,CASSDFSGRTDGYTF
TRBJ2-3,TRBV10-3,CAISESPSGGANTQYF
TRBJ2-5,TRBV2,CASSEGPSRSETQYF
TRBJ2-1,TRBV7-8,CASRESPGVGYNEQFF